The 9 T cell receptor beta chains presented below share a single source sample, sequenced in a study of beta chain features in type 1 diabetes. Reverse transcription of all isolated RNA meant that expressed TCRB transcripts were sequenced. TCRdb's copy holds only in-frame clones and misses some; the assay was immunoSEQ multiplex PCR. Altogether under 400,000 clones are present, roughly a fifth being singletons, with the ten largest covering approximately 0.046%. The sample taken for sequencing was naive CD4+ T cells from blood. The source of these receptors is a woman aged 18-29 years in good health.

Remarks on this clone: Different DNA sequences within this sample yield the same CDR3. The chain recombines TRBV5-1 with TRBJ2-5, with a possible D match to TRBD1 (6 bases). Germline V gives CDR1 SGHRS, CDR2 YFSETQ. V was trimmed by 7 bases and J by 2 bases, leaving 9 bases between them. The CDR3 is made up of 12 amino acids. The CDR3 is CASSDSQETQYF. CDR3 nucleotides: TGCGCCAGCTCGGACAGTCAAGAGACCCAGTACTTC.

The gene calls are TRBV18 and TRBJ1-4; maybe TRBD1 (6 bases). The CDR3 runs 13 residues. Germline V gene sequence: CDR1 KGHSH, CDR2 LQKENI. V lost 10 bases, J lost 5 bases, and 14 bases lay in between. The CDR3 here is CATTGSGNEKLFF. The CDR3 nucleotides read TGTGCCACCACAGGGTCCGGGAATGAAAAACTGTTTTTT.

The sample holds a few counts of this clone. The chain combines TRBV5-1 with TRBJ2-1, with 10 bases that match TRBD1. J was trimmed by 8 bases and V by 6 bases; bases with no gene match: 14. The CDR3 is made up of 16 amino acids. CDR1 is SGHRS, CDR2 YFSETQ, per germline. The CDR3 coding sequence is TGCGCCAGCACCCAATCGGGACAGGGGTCACGGCATGAGCAGTTCTTC. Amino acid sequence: CASTQSGQGSRHEQFF.

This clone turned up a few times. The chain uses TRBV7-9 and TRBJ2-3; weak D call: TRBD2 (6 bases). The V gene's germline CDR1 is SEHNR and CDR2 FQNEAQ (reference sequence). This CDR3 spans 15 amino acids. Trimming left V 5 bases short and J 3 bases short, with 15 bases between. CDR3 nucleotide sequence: TGTGCCAGCAGCGAATCGGCGGGAACGACAGATACGCAGTATTTT. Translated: CASSESAGTTDTQYF.

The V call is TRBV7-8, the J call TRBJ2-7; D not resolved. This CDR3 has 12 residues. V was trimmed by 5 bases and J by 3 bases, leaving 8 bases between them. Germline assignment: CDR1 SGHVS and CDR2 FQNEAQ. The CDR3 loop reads CASSQRNYEQYF. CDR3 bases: TGTGCCAGCAGCCAGAGGAACTACGAGCAGTACTTC.

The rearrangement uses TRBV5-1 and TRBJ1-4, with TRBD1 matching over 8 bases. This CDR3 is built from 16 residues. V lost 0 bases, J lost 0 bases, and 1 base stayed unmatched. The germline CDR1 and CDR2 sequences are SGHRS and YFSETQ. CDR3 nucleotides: TGCGCCAGCAGCTTGGGACAGGGGACAACTAATGAAAAACTGTTTTTT. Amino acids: CASSLGQGTTNEKLFF.

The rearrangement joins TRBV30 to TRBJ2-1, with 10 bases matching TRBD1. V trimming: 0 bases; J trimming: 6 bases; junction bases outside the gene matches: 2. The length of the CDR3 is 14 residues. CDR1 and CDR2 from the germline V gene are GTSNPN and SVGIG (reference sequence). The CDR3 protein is CAWSVRDRGNEQFF. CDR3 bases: TGTGCCTGGAGTGTACGGGACAGGGGCAATGAGCAGTTCTTC.

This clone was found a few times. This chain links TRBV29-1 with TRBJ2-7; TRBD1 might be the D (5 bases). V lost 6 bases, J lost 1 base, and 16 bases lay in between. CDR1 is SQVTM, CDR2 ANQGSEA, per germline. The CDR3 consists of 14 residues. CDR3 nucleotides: TGCAGCGTGATCGTGACAGTCGGATCCTACGAGCAGTACTTC. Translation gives CSVIVTVGSYEQYF.

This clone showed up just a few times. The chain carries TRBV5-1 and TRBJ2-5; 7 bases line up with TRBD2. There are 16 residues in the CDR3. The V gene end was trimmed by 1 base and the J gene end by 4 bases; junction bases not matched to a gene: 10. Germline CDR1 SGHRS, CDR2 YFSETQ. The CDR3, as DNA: TGCGCCAGCAGCTTGATCGTCGCGGGAGCGGCAGAGACCCAGTACTTC. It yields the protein CASSLIVAGAAETQYF.